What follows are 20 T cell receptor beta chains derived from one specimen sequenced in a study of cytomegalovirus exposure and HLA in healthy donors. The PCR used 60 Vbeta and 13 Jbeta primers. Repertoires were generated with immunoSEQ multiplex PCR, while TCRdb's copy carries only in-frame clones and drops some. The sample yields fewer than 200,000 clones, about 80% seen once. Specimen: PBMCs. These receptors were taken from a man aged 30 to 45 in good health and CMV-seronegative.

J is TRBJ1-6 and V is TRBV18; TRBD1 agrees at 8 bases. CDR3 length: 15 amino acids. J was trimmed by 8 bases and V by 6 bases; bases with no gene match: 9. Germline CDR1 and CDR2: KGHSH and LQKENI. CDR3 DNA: TGTGCCAGCTCGAATATACAGGGGGTAGATTCACCCCTCCACTTT. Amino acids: CASSNIQGVDSPLHF.

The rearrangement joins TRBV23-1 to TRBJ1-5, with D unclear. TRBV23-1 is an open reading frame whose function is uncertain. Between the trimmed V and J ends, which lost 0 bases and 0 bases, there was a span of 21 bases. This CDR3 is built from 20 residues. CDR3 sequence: CASSQSGPRAENYSNQPQHF. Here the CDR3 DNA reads TGCGCCAGCAGTCAATCCGGGCCGAGGGCGGAGAACTATAGCAATCAGCCCCAGCATTTT.

The CDR3 DNA is TGTGCCAGCAGCTTGCTAGCGGGGAGCTCCTACAATGAGCAGTTCTTC. It is translated as CASSLLAGSSYNEQFF. V gene TRBV11-3 combines with J gene TRBJ2-1; 9 nucleotides align to TRBD2. J was trimmed by 0 bases and V by 3 bases; bases with no gene match: 3. The CDR3 has 16 residues. Germline CDR1 and CDR2: SGHNT and YENEEA.

The CDR3 reads CASSPLAGGPDEQYF. As DNA, the CDR3 is TGTGCCAGCAGTCCCTTAGCGGGAGGGCCGGACGAGCAGTACTTC. The gene calls are TRBV6-1 and TRBJ2-7; the match to TRBD2 covers 11 bases. Germline V CDR1 and CDR2: MNHNS, SASEGT. The J segment lost 5 bases and the V segment lost 5 bases, leaving 8 bases of the junction unmatched. This CDR3 spans 15 amino acids.

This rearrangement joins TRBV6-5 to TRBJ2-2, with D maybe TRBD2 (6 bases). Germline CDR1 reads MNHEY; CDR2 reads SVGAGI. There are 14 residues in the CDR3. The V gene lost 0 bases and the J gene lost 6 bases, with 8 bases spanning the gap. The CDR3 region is CASSYSTGAGELFF. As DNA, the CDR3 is TGTGCCAGCAGTTACTCAACGGGAGCCGGGGAGCTGTTTTTT.

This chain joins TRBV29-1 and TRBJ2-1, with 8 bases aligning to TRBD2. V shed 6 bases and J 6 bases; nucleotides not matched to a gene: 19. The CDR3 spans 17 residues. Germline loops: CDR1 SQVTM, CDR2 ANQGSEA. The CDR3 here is CSVSHEITGSGGNEQFF. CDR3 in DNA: TGCAGCGTGAGTCACGAAATAACAGGGAGCGGGGGCAATGAGCAGTTCTTC.

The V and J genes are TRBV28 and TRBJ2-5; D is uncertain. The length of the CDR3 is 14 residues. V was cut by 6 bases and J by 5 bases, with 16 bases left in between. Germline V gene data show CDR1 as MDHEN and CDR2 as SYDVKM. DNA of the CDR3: TGTGCCAGCAGCCGCAGCCGAGGTCGTGAGACCCAGTACTTC. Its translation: CASSRSRGRETQYF.

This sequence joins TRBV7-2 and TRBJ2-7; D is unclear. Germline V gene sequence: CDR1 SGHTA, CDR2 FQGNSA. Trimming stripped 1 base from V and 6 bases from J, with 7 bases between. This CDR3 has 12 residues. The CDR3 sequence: CASSLGVGEQYF. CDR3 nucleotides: TGTGCCAGCAGCTTAGGTGTCGGCGAGCAGTACTTC.

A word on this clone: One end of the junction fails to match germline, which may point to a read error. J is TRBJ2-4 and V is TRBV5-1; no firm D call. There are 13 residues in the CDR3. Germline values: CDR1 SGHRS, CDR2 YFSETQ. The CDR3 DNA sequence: TGCGCCAGCAGTTTGGAATTACGGAACATTCAGTACTTC. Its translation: CASSLELRNIQYF.

CDR3 nucleotide sequence: TGTGCCACCAGCAGAGATCACGGTTTCGAGAACACCGGGGAGCTGTTTTTT. Protein sequence: CATSRDHGFENTGELFF. The rearrangement links TRBV15 to TRBJ2-2; D is unresolved. CDR1 is LNHNV, CDR2 YYDKDF, per germline (reference sequence). The CDR3 loop spans 17 amino acids. The V gene lost 0 bases and the J gene lost 1 base, with 12 bases spanning the gap.

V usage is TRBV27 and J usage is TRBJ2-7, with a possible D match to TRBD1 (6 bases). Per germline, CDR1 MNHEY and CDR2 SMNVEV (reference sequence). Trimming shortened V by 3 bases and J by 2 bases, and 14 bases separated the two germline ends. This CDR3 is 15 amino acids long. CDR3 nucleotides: TGTGCCAGCAGTTTGGAGACAGGTAATCCCTACGAGCAGTACTTC. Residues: CASSLETGNPYEQYF.

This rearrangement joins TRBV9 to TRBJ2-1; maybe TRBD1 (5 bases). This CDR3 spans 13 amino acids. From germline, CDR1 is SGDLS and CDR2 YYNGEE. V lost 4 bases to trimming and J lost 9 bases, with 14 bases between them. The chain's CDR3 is CASSQGALGEQFF. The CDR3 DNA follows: TGTGCCAGCAGCCAAGGGGCCCTCGGTGAGCAGTTCTTC.

CDR3 protein: CASSEGLAGIYEQYF. The CDR3 region has the DNA TGTGCCAGCAGTGAAGGACTAGCGGGGATCTACGAGCAGTACTTC. V and J are TRBV6-1 and TRBJ2-7; TRBD2 aligns across 11 bases. CDR3 length equals 15 residues. The V and J ends lost 1 base and 3 bases, in that order; junction bases with no gene match: 2. Looked up from germline, CDR1 is MNHNS and CDR2 is SASEGT.

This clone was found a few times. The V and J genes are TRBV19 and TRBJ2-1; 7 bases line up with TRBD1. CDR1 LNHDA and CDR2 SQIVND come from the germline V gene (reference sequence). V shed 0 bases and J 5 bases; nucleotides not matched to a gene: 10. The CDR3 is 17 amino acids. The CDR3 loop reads CASSIDLETGQNNEQFF. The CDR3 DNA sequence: TGTGCCAGTAGTATAGATCTCGAGACGGGACAGAACAATGAGCAGTTCTTC. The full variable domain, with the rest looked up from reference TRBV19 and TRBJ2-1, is DGGITQSPKYLFRKEGQNVTLSCEQNLNHDAMYWYRQDPGQGLRLIYYSQIVNDFQKGDIAEGYSVSREKKESFPLTVTSAQKNPTAFYLCASSIDLETGQNNEQFFGPGTRLTVL.

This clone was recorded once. The CDR3 bases are TGTGCCAGCAGTCGGGACTCCAACACTGAAGCTTTCTTT. Its translation: CASSRDSNTEAFF. This rearrangement joins TRBV2 to TRBJ1-1, with D possibly TRBD1 on 5 matching bases. The V end was cut by 5 bases, the J end by 2 bases, with 9 bases between. Germline V gives CDR1 SNHLY, CDR2 FYNNEI. This CDR3 is built from 13 residues.

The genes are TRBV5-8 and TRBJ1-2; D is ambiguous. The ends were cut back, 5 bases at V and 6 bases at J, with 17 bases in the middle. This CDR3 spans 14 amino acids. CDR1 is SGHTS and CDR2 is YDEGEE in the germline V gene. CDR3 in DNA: TGTGCCAGCAGGCGGACTCCGGAACTGGATGGCTACACCTTC. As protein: CASRRTPELDGYTF.

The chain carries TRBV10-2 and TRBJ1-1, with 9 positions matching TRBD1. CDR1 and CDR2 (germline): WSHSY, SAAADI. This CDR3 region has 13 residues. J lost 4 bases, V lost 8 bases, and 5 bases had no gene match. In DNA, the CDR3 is TGCGCCAGCTCCGGGACAGGGAGCACTGAAGCTTTCTTT. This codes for CASSGTGSTEAFF.

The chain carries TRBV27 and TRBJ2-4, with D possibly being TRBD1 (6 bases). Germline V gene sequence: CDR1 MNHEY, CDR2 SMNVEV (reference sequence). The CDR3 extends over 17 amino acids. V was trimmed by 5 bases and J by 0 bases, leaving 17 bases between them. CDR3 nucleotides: TGTGCCAGCAGTCCCCGGGCAGGGGATGTAGCCAAAAACATTCAGTACTTC. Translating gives CASSPRAGDVAKNIQYF.

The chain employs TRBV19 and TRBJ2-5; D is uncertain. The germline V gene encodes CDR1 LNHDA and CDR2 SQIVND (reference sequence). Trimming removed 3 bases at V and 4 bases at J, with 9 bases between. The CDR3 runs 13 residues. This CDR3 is CASSIRVGETQYF. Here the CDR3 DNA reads TGTGCCAGTAGTATCCGGGTGGGAGAGACCCAGTACTTC.

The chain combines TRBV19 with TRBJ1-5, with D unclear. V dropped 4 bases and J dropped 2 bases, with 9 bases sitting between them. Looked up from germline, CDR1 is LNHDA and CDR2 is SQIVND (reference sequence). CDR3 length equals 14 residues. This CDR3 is CASSRGAGNQPQHF. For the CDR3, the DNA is TGTGCCAGTAGTAGAGGAGCGGGCAATCAGCCCCAGCATTTT.